These T cell receptor beta chains were read from a single sample in a study of PD-1 blockade in classical Hodgkin lymphoma. Sequencing used immunoSEQ multiplex PCR; TCRdb keeps in-frame clones, though not all of them. The table has roughly 21,000 clones, 85% seen once. This material consisted of peripheral blood mononuclear cells (PBMCs), taken before the fourth cycle of nivolumab. Receptors originate from a human donor with classical Hodgkin lymphoma. Each CDR3 is given with its conserved first and last residue. The D gene is left open where the match is weak.

cdr3_aa,cdr3_nt,j_call,d_call,v_call
CASSLTGKTEAFF,TGTGCCAGCAGCTTGACAGGGAAAACTGAAGCTTTCTTT,TRBJ1-1,TRBD1,TRBV11-1
CASSRLDILNTEAFF,TGTGCCAGCAGTAGACTGGACATCCTGAACACTGAAGCTTTCTTT,TRBJ1-1,.,TRBV28
CASSPPGGDRGLEQYF,TGTGCCAGCTCACCGCCCGGGGGGGACAGGGGGCTCGAGCAGTACTTC,TRBJ2-7,TRBD1,TRBV18
CASHRGSYEQYF,TGTGCCAGCCACCGGGGATCATACGAGCAGTACTTC,TRBJ2-7,.,TRBV2
CSVEIGHNSYNEQFF,TGCAGCGTAGAAATTGGACACAATTCCTACAATGAGCAGTTCTTC,TRBJ2-1,.,TRBV29-1
CASSPGTGVAGELFF,TGTGCCAGCAGCCCCGGGACAGGGGTAGCCGGGGAGCTGTTTTTT,TRBJ2-2,TRBD1,TRBV5-8
CASSFGFQETQYF,TGCGCCAGCAGCTTTGGGTTCCAAGAGACCCAGTACTTC,TRBJ2-5,.,TRBV5-1
CAWSGTGIFGNTIYF,TGTGCCTGGAGCGGGACAGGGATCTTTGGAAACACCATATATTTT,TRBJ1-3,TRBD1,TRBV30
CASSSVSAGLNEQFF,TGTGCCAGCAGTTCCGTTTCTGCAGGGCTCAATGAGCAGTTCTTC,TRBJ2-1,.,TRBV27
CAWSDVWGPYEQYF,TGTGCCTGGAGTGATGTTTGGGGGCCCTACGAGCAGTACTTC,TRBJ2-7,.,TRBV30
CASSYSGNYGYTF,TGTGCCAGCAGTTACTCAGGTAACTATGGCTACACCTTC,TRBJ1-2,.,TRBV6-5
CASSLVRDSVPRRYEQYF,TGTGCCAGCAGCTTAGTTCGGGACAGCGTTCCCCGTAGGTACGAGCAGTACTTC,TRBJ2-7,TRBD1,TRBV11-2